This TCR beta chain was found in a study of T-cell memory formation after mild COVID-19. Study-level background: TCR clusters showed largely donor specificity.

Each CDR3 protein gets one entry after TCRdb re-called the 5' RACE reads with MiXCR. The sample lists some 250,000 distinct CDR3 sequences; roughly 18% were seen once. Study-wide findings and caveats: SARS-CoV-2 specificity of second-wave clones peaking day 37 was unconfirmed.

The CDR3 extends over 15 amino acids. In germline, CDR1 is LGHDT, CDR2 YNNKEL (reference sequence). Trimming cost V 4 bases and J 5 bases, with 17 bases left between them. This clonotype was picked up a small number of times. Its specificity is not known. The chain has TRBV3-1 and TRBJ2-5, with D perhaps matching TRBD2 (7 bases). The specimen was PBMCs or a T cell subset sorted from them (not recorded which). The sequence was obtained from a man between 18 and 29 years old who had mild COVID-19 (a few samples of this study predate the infection). Cell type and time point are not known. The CDR3 is CASSPPWGGPETQYF. The CDR3, as DNA: TGTGCCAGCAGCCCCCCGTGGGGGGGCCCGGAGACCCAGTACTTC.